The clone carrying this T cell receptor (beta chain) was found many times. Its target is unknown. The data belong to a study of naive and memory T cell subsets. Study observations and caveats: Clonotypes here are unpaired alpha or beta chain sequences. The power law exponent of TCR abundance differed between naive and memory cells.

CDR3 length: 14 residues. The V end lost 3 bases, the J end lost 7 bases, and 13 bases lay between the germline ends. An equimolar mix of two oligonucleotides served as the beta constant-region primer for TRBC1 and TRBC2. The ligated cDNA underwent four PCR rounds using SP2 and nested alpha and beta constant-region primers. An oligonucleotide with the SP2 primer and a 12-nucleotide UMI was ligated to the cDNA 3' end. TCRdb re-analysed the UMI-ligation and nested PCR reads in MiXCR, keeping a single row per CDR3 protein. The sample includes tens of thousands of distinct CDR3 sequences, around 8.8% of them seen just once. CD4 T cells were positively selected, then CD8 T cells from the CD4-negative fraction.

The V gene is TRBV12-3 or TRBV12-4, the J gene TRBJ2-1; tentatively, D is TRBD1 or TRBD2 (5 bases each). What was sequenced was central memory CD8+ T cells from blood. The origin of this receptor is a human donor in good health. CDR3 sequence reads: CASSFQGEGNEQFF. The CDR3 DNA reads TGTGCCAGCAGTTTCCAGGGCGAGGGGAATGAGCAGTTCTTC.